These 21 T cell receptor beta chains came from one sample sequenced in a study of early T cells in non-severe SARS-CoV-2 infection. MiXCR, applied by TCRdb to the 5' RACE reads, yields one record per CDR3 protein. The sample holds approximately 79,000 distinct CDR3 sequences; 10% to 15% are singletons and the top ten take 0.95% to 1.3%. The material sequenced was whole blood. The receptors were sampled from an adult who was a healthcare worker with PCR-confirmed SARS-CoV-2 infection or an uninfected control (not recorded which).

V is TRBV2 and J is TRBJ1-3; D remains ambiguous. The germline V gene has CDR1 SNHLY and CDR2 FYNNEI. Trimming cost V 4 bases and J 3 bases, with 10 bases left between them. The CDR3 length is 14 residues. CDR3 DNA sequence: TGTGCCAGCAGTGCCGGGATTCTTGGAAACACCATATATTTT. As protein: CASSAGILGNTIYF.

This clonotype came up many times. The chain uses TRBV28 and TRBJ2-3; the D is unclear. CDR1 and CDR2 (germline): MDHEN, SYDVKM. This CDR3 region has 13 residues. Trimming stripped 6 bases from V and 0 bases from J, with 7 bases between. The CDR3 region is CASSPGSTDTQYF. CDR3 DNA: TGTGCCAGCAGCCCCGGGAGCACAGATACGCAGTATTTT. Variable domain in full (rest from reference TRBV28 and TRBJ2-3): DVKVTQSSRYLVKRTGEKVFLECVQDMDHENMFWYRQDPGLGLRLIYFSYDVKMKEKGDIPEGYSVSREKKERFSLILESASTNQTSMYLCASSPGSTDTQYFGPGTRLTVL.

V is TRBV5-1 and J is TRBJ1-2; weak D call: TRBD1 (5 bases). CDR3 length: 13 amino acids. V was cut by 5 bases and J by 7 bases, with 15 bases left in between. CDR1 is SGHRS, CDR2 YFSETQ, per germline. The CDR3 protein is CASSGAGFGGYTF. The CDR3 coding sequence is TGCGCCAGCAGTGGGGCCGGCTTCGGTGGCTACACCTTC.

This chain links TRBV24-1 with TRBJ2-2; no clear D gene. The germline gives CDR1 KGHDR, CDR2 SFDVKD. V lost 0 bases and J lost 6, with 16 bases in between. The CDR3 consists of 17 residues. CDR3: CATSDLHPDSRPGELFF. Here the CDR3 DNA reads TGTGCCACCAGTGATTTGCACCCTGATTCAAGGCCCGGGGAGCTGTTTTTT.

At least ten counts were recorded for this clonotype. The rearrangement joins TRBV6-5 to TRBJ2-1, with D perhaps assigned TRBD1 or TRBD2 (5 bases each). The V gene's germline CDR1 is MNHEY and CDR2 SVGAGI. Trimming stripped 8 bases from V and 10 bases from J, with 18 bases between. This CDR3 has 13 amino acids. The CDR3 reads CASRPRGSDEQFF. CDR3 coding DNA: TGTGCCAGCCGGCCGAGGGGTTCGGACGAGCAGTTCTTC.

The table lists this clonotype with a few counts. The genes are TRBV7-9 and TRBJ2-1, with no clear D. The V gene lost 5 bases and the J gene lost 2 bases, with 16 bases spanning the gap. The CDR3 contains 16 residues. Germline CDR1 SEHNR, CDR2 FQNEAQ (reference sequence). This chain's CDR3 is CASSPRIYPTYNEQFF. DNA of the CDR3: TGTGCCAGCAGCCCGCGTATCTACCCCACCTACAATGAGCAGTTCTTC.

This clonotype was counted many times. The V call is TRBV7-9, the J call TRBJ2-1; 11 bases match TRBD2. Trimming cost V 4 bases and J 3 bases; bases outside gene matches: 8. CDR1 is SEHNR, CDR2 FQNEAQ, per germline (reference sequence). The CDR3 totals 17 residues. CDR3 bases: TGTGCCAGCAGCTCGATCCAGGGACTAGCGGACTACAATGAGCAGTTCTTC. It specifies CASSSIQGLADYNEQFF.

This clonotype was detected only once. The rearrangement uses TRBV7-8 and TRBJ2-7; D remains unclear. V dropped 1 base and J dropped 1 base, with 11 bases sitting between them. Looked up from germline, CDR1 is SGHVS and CDR2 is FQNEAQ. The CDR3 contains 15 residues. In DNA, the CDR3 is TGTGCCAGCAGCTTAGAATCGGTACTATCCTACGAGCAGTACTTC. Protein: CASSLESVLSYEQYF.

The rearrangement links TRBV10-3 to TRBJ2-3, with no clear D. The CDR3 covers 14 residues. CDR1 and CDR2 from the germline V gene are ENHRY and SYGVKD. Trimming shortened V by 10 bases and J by 0 bases, and 14 bases separated the two germline ends. The CDR3 region has the DNA TGTGCCACCTCCCCTCCCCCTAGCACAGATACGCAGTATTTT. Its protein is CATSPPPSTDTQYF.

This clonotype came up a few times. This chain uses TRBV28 with TRBJ1-3; 7 bases agree with TRBD1. This CDR3 is 13 amino acids long. Trimming removed 9 bases from V and 2 bases from J; junction bases left unmatched: 4. Germline loops: CDR1 MDHEN, CDR2 SYDVKM. CDR3 amino acids: CASGQVPGNTIYF. For the CDR3, the DNA is TGTGCCAGTGGACAGGTCCCTGGAAACACCATATATTTT. Looking up the rest from reference TRBV28 and TRBJ1-3 gives the full variable domain: DVKVTQSSRYLVKRTGEKVFLECVQDMDHENMFWYRQDPGLGLRLIYFSYDVKMKEKGDIPEGYSVSREKKERFSLILESASTNQTSMYLCASGQVPGNTIYFGEGSWLTVV.

Ten or more counts support this clonotype. The rearrangement joins TRBV2 to TRBJ1-4; D ambiguous. Germline V CDR1 and CDR2: SNHLY, FYNNEI. There are 13 residues in the CDR3. Trimming took 7 bases from V and 3 from J, leaving 9 bases between them. CDR3 protein: CASNRHSNEKLFF. The CDR3 coding sequence is TGTGCCAGCAATCGGCACTCTAATGAAAAACTGTTTTTT. Supplemented by reference TRBV2 and TRBJ1-4, the full variable domain reads EPEVTQTPSHQVTQMGQEVILRCVPISNHLYFYWYRQILGQKVEFLVSFYNNEISEKSEIFDDQFSVERPDGSNFTLKIRSTKLEDSAMYFCASNRHSNEKLFFGSGTQLSVL.

CDR3 in DNA: TGTGCCAGCAGCGTACGAGGGGACTTAGATACGCAGTATTTT. It is translated as CASSVRGDLDTQYF. J is TRBJ2-3 and V is TRBV9; tentative D call: TRBD2 (6 bases). This CDR3 has 14 amino acids. Per the germline V gene, CDR1 is SGDLS and CDR2 is YYNGEE. Deletions cut 1 base from V and 5 bases from J, with 11 bases between.

The rearrangement uses TRBV7-8 and TRBJ1-1; 10 nucleotides match TRBD1. The CDR3 totals 17 residues. The J segment lost 2 bases and the V segment lost 5 bases, leaving 11 bases of the junction unmatched. Germline-derived CDR1 and CDR2 are SGHVS and FQNEAQ. The CDR3 loop is CASSPPGQGLPNTEAFF. DNA for the CDR3: TGTGCCAGCAGCCCACCGGGACAGGGGCTACCAAACACTGAAGCTTTCTTT.

The sample holds many counts of this clonotype. V and J are TRBV6-5 and TRBJ2-7, with D unclear. V was cut by 5 bases and J by 2 bases, with 10 bases left in between. Germline values: CDR1 MNHEY, CDR2 SVGAGI. The CDR3 has 13 residues. CDR3 amino acids: CASSRLGTYEQYF. DNA of the CDR3: TGTGCCAGCAGTCGGCTGGGAACCTACGAGCAGTACTTC.

This chain links TRBV24-1 with TRBJ2-2; 7 nucleotides match TRBD1. The CDR3 has 16 residues. Germline V lookup: CDR1 KGHDR, CDR2 SFDVKD. Trimming at V came to 6 bases and at J to 0 bases, leaving 6 bases not matched to a gene. The CDR3 DNA is TGTGCCACCAGTCCACAGGGGACGGCGAACACCGGGGAGCTGTTTTTT. It codes for CATSPQGTANTGELFF.

This clonotype was observed many times. This chain uses TRBV29-1 with TRBJ2-3; D possibly corresponds to TRBD1 (6 bases). This CDR3 region has 12 residues. Trimming removed 6 bases at V and 2 bases at J, with 9 bases between. Germline values: CDR1 SQVTM, CDR2 ANQGSEA. The CDR3 nucleotides read TGCAGCGTAAGACAGGCCACAGATACGCAGTATTTT. It specifies CSVRQATDTQYF.

The chain recombines TRBV20-1 with TRBJ2-7; D is undetermined. V lost 6 bases to trimming and J lost 5 bases, with 20 bases between them. The CDR3 sequence is 14 residues long. Germline-derived CDR1 and CDR2 are DFQATT and SNEGSKA (reference sequence). In DNA, the CDR3 is TGCAGTGCGCGCCTCCCTGGAGAGGTCAACGAGCAGTACTTC. Residues: CSARLPGEVNEQYF.

The rearrangement links TRBV7-9 to TRBJ1-4; D not certain. V lost 4 bases, J lost 5 bases, and 14 bases lay in between. CDR1 and CDR2 from the germline V gene are SEHNR and FQNEAQ (reference sequence). The CDR3 contains 15 residues. CDR3 in amino acids: CASSSGQSNNEKLFF. Written as DNA, the CDR3 is TGTGCCAGCAGCTCCGGCCAATCCAACAATGAAAAACTGTTTTTT.

This clonotype rates as medium-sized (0.01 to 0.1%). The chain recombines TRBV11-2 with TRBJ2-1; D perhaps matches TRBD2 (5 bases). The CDR3 totals 15 residues. The V gene lost 5 bases and the J gene lost 10 bases, with 21 bases spanning the gap. Germline loops: CDR1 SGHAT, CDR2 FQNNGV. The CDR3 DNA is TGTGCCAGCAGCCACCTGTTTCGGACTGGAGAAGAGCAGTTCTTC. Amino acid sequence: CASSHLFRTGEEQFF.

This clonotype was counted many times. V usage is TRBV29-1 and J usage is TRBJ1-2; a weak D match, TRBD1 (5 bases). V was trimmed by 6 bases and J by 3 bases, leaving 20 bases between them. Germline V CDR1 and CDR2: SQVTM, ANQGSEA. CDR3 length: 15 residues. CDR3 residues: CSVADSSGDHYGYTF. The DNA for the CDR3 is TGCAGCGTGGCCGACAGCAGTGGGGACCACTATGGCTACACCTTC.

This clonotype has just a few counts. The V gene is TRBV20-1, the J gene TRBJ2-3; a weak D match, TRBD2 (7 bases). The CDR3 length is 15 residues. The V and J ends lost 0 bases and 7 bases respectively, with 17 bases between them. Germline V gene lookup returns CDR1 DFQATT and CDR2 SNEGSKA (reference sequence). CDR3 region: CSARDSRGARNTQYF. The CDR3 region has the DNA TGCAGTGCTAGAGATTCCCGGGGGGCGAGGAATACGCAGTATTTT.